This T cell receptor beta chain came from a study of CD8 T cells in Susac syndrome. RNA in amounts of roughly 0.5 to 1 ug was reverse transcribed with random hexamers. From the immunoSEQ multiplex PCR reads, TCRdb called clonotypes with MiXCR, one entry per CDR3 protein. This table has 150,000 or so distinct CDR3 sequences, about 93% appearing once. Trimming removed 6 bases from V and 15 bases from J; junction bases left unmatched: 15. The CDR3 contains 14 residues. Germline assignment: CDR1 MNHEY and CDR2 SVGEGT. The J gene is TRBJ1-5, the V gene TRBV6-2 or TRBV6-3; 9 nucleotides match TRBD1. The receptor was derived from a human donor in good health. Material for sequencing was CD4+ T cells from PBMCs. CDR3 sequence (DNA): TGTGCCAGCAGACCGCCGGGACAGGGATTTGGTATGCATTTT. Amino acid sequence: CASRPPGQGFGMHF.